The T cell receptor (beta chain) described here comes from a study of cytomegalovirus exposure and HLA in healthy donors. For the study at large: There were 300 to 400 genotyped donors. Of these, about 86% fell in the genetic ancestry cluster associated with self-reported Caucasian donors.

Study observations and caveats: It was 160 or so TCR beta chains that were listed as cytomegalovirus-associated.

With 60 Vbeta and 13 Jbeta primers, the PCR was carried out. The method was immunoSEQ multiplex PCR; TCRdb's version includes in-frame clones alone and lacks a portion of them. This table has around 31,000 clones, approximately 87% appearing once. A word on this clone: Its antigen is not identified.

The sequence derives from a boy younger than 18 in good health and CMV-seronegative. The sample taken for sequencing was PBMCs.

Here the CDR3 DNA reads TGTGCCAGCAGCTTAGTTCTCCGGGGTGGGTACGAGCAGTACTTC. Translation: CASSLVLRGGYEQYF. The chain employs TRBV11-2 and TRBJ2-5; D is perhaps TRBD2 (5 bases). Judging by the DNA end, TRBJ2-7 fits better; the J call may be wrong. CDR3 length: 15 residues. Per germline, CDR1 SGHAT and CDR2 FQNNGV.